These T cell receptor beta chains were read from a single sample in a study of STAT5B mutations in CD4+ large granular lymphocyte leukemia. Clones were read by immunoSEQ multiplex PCR, and TCRdb kept only the in-frame ones, dropping some. The profile shows roughly 48,000 clones, 70% of them singletons. Sequenced material: CD4+ T cells from blood buffy coats. These receptors originate from a human donor in good health. Each CDR3 is given without its conserved first and last residue. D genes are given only for firm matches.

d_gene	v_gene	j_gene	CDR3aa
.	TRBV29-1	TRBJ2-7	SVAWGQYEQY
.	TRBV11-2	TRBJ2-3	ASSPDGAVDTQY
.	TRBV18	TRBJ1-1	ASSPGGLAAGWEAF
.	TRBV19	TRBJ2-7	ASSRLGATHEQY
TRBD2	TRBV6-6	TRBJ2-7	ASSYGTGGHEQY
TRBD1	TRBV6-1	TRBJ1-5	ASSEEGRGRGNQPQH
TRBD1	TRBV23-1	TRBJ1-1	ANRLRQGGGRMNTEAF
.	TRBV2	TRBJ1-6	ATAPQSSYNSPLH
TRBD2	TRBV19	TRBJ2-3	ASSTGLAGANTDTQY
TRBD1	TRBV2	TRBJ2-7	ASSDRGNTYEQY
TRBD1	TRBV28	TRBJ1-2	ASRPPPGGWGYGYT
.	TRBV11-2	TRBJ2-1	ASSIDPLGNEQF
.	TRBV5-1	TRBJ2-1	ASSLETGFREQF
TRBD1	TRBV7-9	TRBJ1-2	ASSFGTGYGYT
TRBD2	TRBV5-6	TRBJ2-2	ASTIFRGLAGHTGELF
TRBD2	TRBV30	TRBJ2-5	AWKTSGGETQY
.	TRBV15	TRBJ2-5	ATSNGISWNQETQY
.	TRBV29-1	TRBJ1-1	SVLILTGNTEAF
.	TRBV7-2	TRBJ1-6	ASSLERQISPLH
.	TRBV29-1	TRBJ1-4	SVRLGGNEKLF
.	TRBV7-9	TRBJ2-2	ASSCIDYEVTLTGELF
.	TRBV5-1	TRBJ2-3	ASSPGQSDTQY
.	TRBV5-1	TRBJ2-7	ASSLEGHQY
.	TRBV15	TRBJ2-5	ATTLGGSQETQY
.	TRBV28	TRBJ2-7	ASSPRAGLSYEQY
.	TRBV12-2	TRBJ1-5	ASRLGDQPQH
.	TRBV6-5	TRBJ1-2	ASTLLVGSNGYT
TRBD1	TRBV7-2	TRBJ1-5	ASSFVGTADQPQH
.	TRBV11-2	TRBJ2-2	ASSLGILDTGELF
.	TRBV5-1	TRBJ2-3	ASSLGSDTDTQY
.	TRBV5-1	TRBJ2-1	ASSSSRQTHEQF
TRBD2	TRBV4-1	TRBJ2-1	ASSFSGGSYNEQF
.	TRBV7-2	TRBJ2-4	ASSLAVSENIQY
.	TRBV27	TRBJ1-6	ASSFSGQNNSPLH
TRBD1	TRBV6-5	TRBJ2-7	ASSQAGQGSYEQY
.	TRBV19	TRBJ2-1	ASALGHPYNEQF
.	TRBV5-1	TRBJ2-2	ASSLDRVTTGELF
.	TRBV6-1	TRBJ2-3	ASSARGGAGDTQY
.	TRBV30	TRBJ2-7	AWNLHGDSYEQY
TRBD1	TRBV5-6	TRBJ1-4	ASSLTGVGEKLF
.	TRBV7-2	TRBJ1-2	ASSLRNDNVYGYT
.	TRBV7-9	TRBJ1-1	ASSAFSYGNTEAF
.	TRBV27	TRBJ1-2	ASRGQWGGYT
TRBD2	TRBV29-1	TRBJ2-3	SAERGGTDTQY
.	TRBV7-9	TRBJ2-2	ASSLAVGSTGELF
.	TRBV5-1	TRBJ2-1	ASSSGSINEQF
TRBD1	TRBV2	TRBJ2-3	ASSGGQGKTDTQY
.	TRBV18	TRBJ2-2	ASSYLGPGNTGELF
TRBD1	TRBV11-3	TRBJ2-7	ASSLGQGADEQY
TRBD1	TRBV5-1	TRBJ2-3	ASSLLQGSTDTQY
.	TRBV6-5	TRBJ2-3	ASRSFFTDTQY
TRBD1	TRBV9	TRBJ1-6	ASSVGTGGGSPLH
.	TRBV18	TRBJ1-2	ASSPNREAYGYT
.	TRBV5-1	TRBJ1-2	ASSLNREGHGYT
.	TRBV7-8	TRBJ2-3	ASSLAGPQEDTQY
.	TRBV19	TRBJ1-2	ASHVVNYGYT
.	TRBV14	TRBJ1-1	ASSQDRVVAF
.	TRBV5-1	TRBJ1-1	ASSFDRTEAF
TRBD2	TRBV2	TRBJ2-5	ASRDGSGGVWETQY